One TCR beta chain is described in this entry. The target of this receptor is not known. No per-base quality is available; no much larger clone lies one base away. The data were taken from a study of spatial heterogeneity in lung cancer (dated by TCRdb to between 2019 and 2020). Turning to the overall study: Beta-chain transcripts were consistently detected in greater numbers than alpha-chain transcripts, which likely reflected higher beta-chain transcript abundance. At surgery, hundreds of tumor regions, 64 matched nontumor lung samples and 56 PBMC samples were TCR-sequenced for both alpha and beta chains. Nonsynonymous mutation counts, determined by whole-exome sequencing of tumor tissue, were related to TCR repertoire features. In the raw uncorrected reads, each unique combination of TCR and UMI appeared more than ten times on average. In tumor regions, TCR transcript counts showed a strong correlation with a T cell transcriptional module score from matched bulk RNA-seq. In non-small cell lung cancer, the study quantitatively compared TCR alpha and beta repertoires across several tumor regions, matched nontumor lung, and blood. Beyond this particular receptor, the publication reports: Confirming at a functional level the hypothesis that regional TCRs recognize regional mutations was considered to require additional single-cell paired TCR alpha and beta sequencing. Estimated TCR-seq coverage of tumor T cells was only roughly 7% for alpha chains and approximately 12% for beta chains. The tumor nonsynonymous mutation count correlated with the number of expanded alpha and beta TCRs within the tumor. Counts of ubiquitous and regional expanded TCRs correlated with counts of ubiquitous and regional nonsynonymous mutations, respectively.

Deletion took 5 bases off V and 1 base off J, with a span of 9 bases between the germline ends. Its CDR3 holds 13 amino acids, cysteine through phenylalanine. The sequence is cut down to CDR3 DNA, 39 bases in frame from base 1. The germline V gene specifies MDHEN as CDR1 and SYDVKM as CDR2. Preparation of the library involved 5' RACE. TCRdb records NextSeq 500 as the sequencer. To allow correction of PCR and sequencing errors, the TCR library protocol tagged every TCR cDNA molecule with a unique molecular identifier. The authors' analysis ran thus. Decombinator tools were used for TCR identification, UMI-based error correction and CDR3 extraction. Expanded TCRs were defined as those above a frequency of 2 per 1,000, corresponding to the top 1% of the tumor frequency distribution. Expanded tumor TCRs were classed as regional if statistically deemed absent (corrected P<0.05) from at least one tumor region, otherwise ubiquitous. Renyi diversity was calculated using the R vegan package after each repertoire was subsampled 100 times to 5,000 TCRs. CDR3 similarity networks were built from amino acid triplet string-kernel similarity, connecting CDR3s with pairwise similarity above 0.82. TCRdb trimmed the raw reads at Q25, called clones with MiXCR and kept productive beta chains. All rows with the same CDR3 protein become a single entry with the most common DNA and genes. These V and J calls are TCRdb output, not the study's own analysis. Within this sample are fewer than 6,000 distinct CDR3 sequences, with over 25% of them counted one time only. The ten largest clones add up to approximately 26% of the sample.

The time point label corresponds to: sample taken at primary tumor resection. The donors were approximately 70 patients from the lung TRACERx cohort who had early-stage, untreated non-small cell lung cancer. For TCR sequencing, whole RNA was extracted from tumor and nontumor lung tissue, or from cryopreserved PBMC samples, and no cell sorting was done. Only patients for whom sufficient RNA was available from at least two tumor regions were selected for TCR sequencing. Tumor and adjacent nontumor lung specimens were reviewed by a lung pathologist before selection. The chain is encoded by TRBV28 joined to TRBJ2-7; the D gene is unclear. This TCR came from a female donor with early-stage non-small cell lung cancer. The input for sequencing was lung tumor tissue, taken at surgery. DNA sequence: TGTGCCAGCAGTCCCGTCCTGTCCTACGAGCAGTACTTC. Translated, it reads CASSPVLSYEQYF.